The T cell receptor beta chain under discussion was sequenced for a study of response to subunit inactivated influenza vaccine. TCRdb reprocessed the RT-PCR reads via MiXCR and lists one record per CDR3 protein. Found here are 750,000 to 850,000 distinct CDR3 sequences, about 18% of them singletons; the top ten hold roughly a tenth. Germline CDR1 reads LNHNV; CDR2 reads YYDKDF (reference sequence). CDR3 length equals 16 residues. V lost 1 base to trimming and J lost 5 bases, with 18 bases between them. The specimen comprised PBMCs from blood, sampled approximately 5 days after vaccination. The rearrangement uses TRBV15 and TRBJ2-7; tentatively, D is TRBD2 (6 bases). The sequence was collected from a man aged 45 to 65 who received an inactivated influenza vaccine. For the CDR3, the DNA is TGTGCCACCAGCAGAGGGTATGGGCAGGCTAGCGACGAGCAGTACTTC. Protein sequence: CATSRGYGQASDEQYF.